Here is one T cell receptor (beta chain) with its context. The antigen remains undetermined. The CDR3 has 14 amino acids. The data were taken from a study of T-cell memory formation after mild COVID-19. Regarding the study as a whole: What remained unconfirmed was the SARS-CoV-2 specificity of second-wave clones peaking on day 37. CD4+ contracting clones lay mainly in CM and EM, CD8+ ones in EMRA. Later expanders leaned CD4+, whereas clones that contracted between day 15 and 85 were balanced CD4/CD8.

5'RACE with constant-segment primers built TCRalpha and TCRbeta cDNA libraries with UMIs. TCRdb re-called the 5' RACE reads with MiXCR, one entry per CDR3 protein. The sample lists fewer than 500,000 distinct CDR3 sequences, 20% to 30% seen once, with roughly an eighth in the top ten. The rearrangement uses TRBV21-1 and TRBJ2-7; TRBD2, the table's D call, was not compared with the DNA. TRBV21-1 is described as a pseudogene. The specimen was PBMCs or a T cell subset sorted from them (not recorded which). The receptor was derived from an adult woman who had mild COVID-19 (a few samples of this study predate the infection). Cell type and time point are not known. Written as DNA, the CDR3 is TGTGCCAGCAACACTAGCGGGAGCTCCTACGAGCAGTACTTC. As protein: CASNTSGSSYEQYF.